These T cell receptor beta chains were read from a single sample in a study of TIL therapy for anti-PD-1-resistant metastatic lung cancer. Sequencing used immunoSEQ multiplex PCR; TCRdb keeps in-frame clones, though not all of them. The repertoire holds tens of thousands of clones, 65% to 90% seen once, with 4% to 6% in the top ten. The sequenced sample was blood, obtained at baseline. These receptor sequences come from a person aged 25-85 years with non-small cell lung cancer. Both conserved end residues are part of each CDR3. The order of the fields is D gene, V gene, J gene, clone size, CDR3 protein, CDR3 DNA. D genes are given only for firm matches. For some rows the clone size is stated as once, few or many, or as a class when expanded; others skip it.

.	TRBV27	TRBJ2-2	few	CASRFPNTGELFF	TGTGCCAGCAGATTCCCGAACACCGGGGAGCTGTTTTTT
.	TRBV5-6	TRBJ2-3	.	CASSLYGFRTDTQYF	TGTGCCAGCAGCTTGTACGGGTTCCGCACAGATACGCAGTATTTT
.	TRBV13	TRBJ2-3	.	CASSYGTRGDTQYF	TGTGCCAGCAGTTACGGGACCCGCGGAGATACGCAGTATTTT
.	TRBV6-2/TRBV6-3	TRBJ1-5	.	CASSYSLGETLHQPQHF	TGTGCCAGCAGTTACTCCTTGGGGGAAACGCTCCATCAGCCCCAGCATTTT
.	TRBV19	TRBJ2-1	.	CASSIGWGDEQFF	TGTGCCAGTAGTATAGGGTGGGGGGATGAGCAGTTCTTC
TRBD1	TRBV27	TRBJ1-5	.	CASRRQGRNQPQHF	TGTGCCAGCAGACGACAGGGGCGCAATCAGCCCCAGCATTTT
TRBD2	TRBV28	TRBJ2-5	.	CASRPTSGRAGETQYF	TGTGCCAGCAGACCGACTAGCGGGAGGGCCGGAGAGACCCAGTACTTC
TRBD1	TRBV7-2	TRBJ2-5	.	CASSPDRGGGETQYF	TGTGCCAGCAGCCCCGACAGGGGTGGGGGGGAGACCCAGTACTTC
.	TRBV29-1	TRBJ2-3	.	CSAGASTDTQYF	TGCAGCGCTGGGGCTTCCACAGATACGCAGTATTTT
TRBD1	TRBV9	TRBJ2-3	.	CASSFRTGVNTDTQYF	TGTGCCAGCAGCTTCCGGACAGGGGTGAATACAGATACGCAGTATTTT
.	TRBV7-9	TRBJ2-3	.	CASSRRELLSTDTQYF	TGTGCCAGCAGCCGCCGGGAGCTCCTTAGCACAGATACGCAGTATTTT
TRBD1	TRBV14	TRBJ2-2	.	CASSHLYRDRATLWATGELFF	TGTGCCAGCAGCCACTTGTACCGGGACAGGGCCACCCTTTGGGCGACCGGGGAGCTGTTTTTT
.	TRBV20-1	TRBJ2-7	.	CSASLVDGEQYF	TGCAGTGCTAGTCTAGTCGATGGCGAGCAGTACTTC
TRBD1	TRBV5-1	TRBJ2-1	.	CASSLQGAQNNEQFF	TGCGCCAGCAGCCTCCAGGGGGCTCAAAACAATGAGCAGTTCTTC
TRBD2	TRBV5-5	TRBJ2-2	.	CASSLQPLAGGPLTGELFF	TGTGCCAGCAGCTTGCAGCCCCTAGCGGGGGGGCCGTTAACCGGGGAGCTGTTTTTT
TRBD1	TRBV24-1	TRBJ2-1	.	CATSDLLTGWFF	TGTGCCACCAGTGATTTGCTGACAGGGTGGTTCTTC
.	TRBV28	TRBJ2-6	.	CASSLWGRASGANVLTF	TGTGCCAGCAGTTTATGGGGTCGAGCATCTGGGGCCAACGTCCTGACTTTC
.	TRBV28	TRBJ2-3	.	CASSFNRRNDTQYF	TGTGCCAGCAGTTTCAACAGGAGGAATGATACGCAGTATTTT
TRBD1	TRBV5-1	TRBJ2-1	.	CASSPMARGNEQFF	TGCGCCAGCAGCCCAATGGCCAGGGGGAATGAGCAGTTCTTC
.	TRBV6-6	TRBJ2-1	.	CASSAPGFNEQFF	TGTGCCAGCAGTGCTCCAGGATTCAATGAGCAGTTCTTC
TRBD2	TRBV5-1	TRBJ2-7	.	CASSLLAGDGEQYF	TGCGCCAGCAGCTTGCTTGCGGGAGATGGCGAGCAGTACTTC
TRBD1	TRBV29-1	TRBJ2-7	.	CSVEVLRTGYEQYF	TGCAGCGTTGAAGTCCTCCGGACAGGCTACGAGCAGTACTTC
.	TRBV10-2	TRBJ2-5	.	CASSESGANQETQYF	TGCGCCAGCAGTGAGTCCGGGGCGAACCAAGAGACCCAGTACTTC
.	TRBV30	TRBJ1-2	.	CAWNSPAGGYTF	TGTGCCTGGAACTCACCGGCCGGGGGCTACACCTTC
.	TRBV23-1	TRBJ2-5	.	CASSLEETQYF	TGCGCCAGCAGCCTAGAAGAGACCCAGTACTTC
TRBD1	TRBV3-1/TRBV3-2	TRBJ1-3	few	CASSHRQGSGNTIYF	TGTGCCAGCAGCCACCGACAGGGCTCTGGAAACACCATATATTTT
TRBD2	TRBV15	TRBJ2-2	.	CATSRRLAGVGELFF	TGTGCCACCAGCAGGAGACTAGCGGGAGTCGGGGAGCTGTTTTTT
TRBD1	TRBV3-1/TRBV3-2	TRBJ1-5	.	CASSQRTGDQPQHF	TGTGCCAGCAGCCAACGGACAGGGGATCAGCCCCAGCATTTT
.	TRBV5-4	TRBJ2-1	.	CASSPATWVGSSYNEQFF	TGTGCCAGCAGCCCTGCAACCTGGGTGGGAAGCTCCTACAATGAGCAGTTCTTC
.	TRBV20-1	TRBJ2-7	.	CSASRGASYEQYF	TGCAGTGCTAGTCGCGGAGCTTCCTACGAGCAGTACTTC
.	TRBV24-1	TRBJ1-2	few	CATRGAGPYGYTF	TGTGCCACCCGGGGGGCCGGACCTTATGGCTACACCTTC
.	TRBV29-1	TRBJ2-1	.	CSVAEDSYNEQFF	TGCAGCGTTGCGGAAGACAGTTACAATGAGCAGTTCTTC
TRBD2	TRBV3-1/TRBV3-2	TRBJ2-3	.	CASSQSSLAGASTDTQYF	TGTGCCAGCAGCCAAAGCTCACTAGCGGGAGCTAGCACAGATACGCAGTATTTT
TRBD2	TRBV27	TRBJ2-7	.	CASSLGYGLAGSEQYF	TGTGCCAGCAGTTTAGGGTATGGACTAGCGGGTTCCGAGCAGTACTTC
TRBD2	TRBV7-2	TRBJ2-7	.	CASSFQRGAGEQYF	TGTGCCAGCAGCTTCCAGCGGGGGGCGGGGGAGCAGTACTTC
TRBD2	TRBV27	TRBJ2-2	.	CASTLSGSWQTGELFF	TGTGCCAGCACCCTTAGCGGGAGTTGGCAGACCGGGGAGCTGTTTTTT
TRBD1	TRBV27	TRBJ2-5	.	CASSSDRVGRETQYF	TGTGCCAGCAGTTCGGACAGGGTGGGACGGGAGACCCAGTACTTC
.	TRBV20-1	TRBJ2-3	.	CSASDRERYTDTQYF	TGCAGTGCTAGTGACCGGGAGAGATACACAGATACGCAGTATTTT
TRBD2	TRBV5-1	TRBJ2-3	.	CASLGGSTDTQYF	TGCGCCAGCCTGGGAGGGAGCACAGATACGCAGTATTTT
.	TRBV27	TRBJ1-6	.	CASRPSGTYNSPLHF	TGTGCCAGCAGACCTTCCGGGACTTATAATTCACCCCTCCACTTT
.	TRBV24-1	TRBJ2-5	.	CATSETGTSNQETQYF	TGTGCCACCAGTGAAACCGGGACCTCGAACCAAGAGACCCAGTACTTC
.	TRBV27	TRBJ1-1	.	CASSPLIGNTEAFF	TGTGCCAGCAGCCCTCTAATTGGAAACACTGAAGCTTTCTTT
.	TRBV4-3	TRBJ2-1	.	CASSQALVQGISGESSEQFF	TGCGCCAGCAGCCAAGCGTTGGTTCAGGGGATAAGCGGCGAAAGTTCTGAGCAGTTCTTC
.	TRBV6-2/TRBV6-3	TRBJ1-5	.	CASSTRREGNQPQHF	TGTGCCAGCAGCACCCGACGGGAGGGCAATCAGCCCCAGCATTTT
TRBD1	TRBV5-6	TRBJ2-1	.	CASSMDRYNEQFF	TGTGCCAGCAGCATGGACAGGTACAATGAGCAGTTCTTC
.	TRBV20-1	TRBJ2-5	.	CSASRAETQYF	TGCAGTGCTTCGAGGGCCGAGACCCAGTACTTC
.	TRBV11-3	TRBJ1-1	.	CASSTQENTEAFF	TGTGCCAGCAGCACACAGGAGAACACTGAAGCTTTCTTT
.	TRBV19	TRBJ2-3	.	CASSISSGTSTDTQYF	TGTGCCAGTAGTATCTCGTCTGGCACTAGCACAGATACGCAGTATTTT
.	TRBV29-1	TRBJ2-5	.	CSVGDLGETQYF	TGCAGCGTTGGCGACTTAGGAGAGACCCAGTACTTC